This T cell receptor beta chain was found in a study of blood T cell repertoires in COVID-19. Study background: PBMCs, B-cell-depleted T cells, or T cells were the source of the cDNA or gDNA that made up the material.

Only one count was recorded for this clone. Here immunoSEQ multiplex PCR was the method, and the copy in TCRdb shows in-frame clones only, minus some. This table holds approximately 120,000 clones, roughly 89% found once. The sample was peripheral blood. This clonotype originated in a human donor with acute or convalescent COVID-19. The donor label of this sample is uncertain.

The CDR3 reads CAWSPQNTEAFF. As DNA, the CDR3 is TGTGCCTGGAGTCCACAGAACACTGAAGCTTTCTTT. The chain joins TRBV30 to TRBJ1-1, with unresolved D. Between the trimmed V and J ends, which lost 2 bases and 1 base, there was a span of 5 bases. Germline values: CDR1 GTSNPN, CDR2 SVGIG (reference sequence). This CDR3 has 12 residues. Variable domain in full (rest from reference TRBV30 and TRBJ1-1): SQTIHQWPATLVQPVGSPLSLECTVEGTSNPNLYWYRQAAGRGLQLLFYSVGIGQISSEVPQNLSASRPQDRQFILSSKKLLLSDSGFYLCAWSPQNTEAFFGQGTRLTVV.